The 6 T cell receptor beta chains below were found in one sample sequenced in a study of PD-L1 blockade in urothelial cancer. The method was immunoSEQ multiplex PCR; TCRdb's version includes in-frame clones alone and lacks a portion of them. There are tens of thousands of clones in the sample; roughly 80% occur only once, and 9.5% lies in the top ten. This sample comprised PBMCs, obtained around atezolizumab (anti-PD-L1) treatment. These receptors were obtained from a man between 65 and 85 years old with urothelial cancer.

This sequence joins TRBV9 and TRBJ2-3, with 9 positions matching TRBD2. This CDR3 has 16 residues. CDR1 is SGDLS and CDR2 is YYNGEE in the germline V gene. V lost 4 bases to trimming and J lost 3 bases; unmatched junction nucleotides: 9. In DNA, the CDR3 is TGTGCCAGCAGCCCCCTAGCGGGGAGGGGGACAGATACGCAGTATTTT. Translating it yields CASSPLAGRGTDTQYF.

The chain joins TRBV2 to TRBJ2-2; 9 nucleotides match TRBD1. CDR1 is SNHLY and CDR2 is FYNNEI in the germline V gene. CDR3 length: 15 residues. V lost 6 bases to trimming and J lost 7 bases; unmatched junction nucleotides: 9. The CDR3 reads CASRARDRAVGELFF. The CDR3 bases are TGTGCCAGCAGAGCCCGGGACAGGGCGGTCGGGGAGCTGTTTTTT. The full variable domain, rest sourced from reference TRBV2 and TRBJ2-2, is EPEVTQTPSHQVTQMGQEVILRCVPISNHLYFYWYRQILGQKVEFLVSFYNNEISEKSEIFDDQFSVERPDGSNFTLKIRSTKLEDSAMYFCASRARDRAVGELFFGEGSRLTVL.

J is TRBJ1-1 and V is TRBV11-3; TRBD1 matches at 10 bases. Looked up from germline, CDR1 is SGHNT and CDR2 is YENEEA. J gave up 1 base and V 5 bases, and 7 bases lay outside the gene matches. This CDR3 spans 16 amino acids. DNA for the CDR3: TGTGCCAGCAGCCGACAGGGGGCAATCGGGAACACTGAAGCTTTCTTT. Amino acid sequence: CASSRQGAIGNTEAFF.

The CDR3, as DNA: TGTGCCAGCAGTGCCCAAGGGAGGGCCTCACGGGAAAAACTGTTTTTT. Translation: CASSAQGRASREKLFF. The rearrangement joins TRBV6-1 to TRBJ1-4; D gene unclear. Germline V lookup: CDR1 MNHNS, CDR2 SASEGT. Trimming removed 4 bases at V and 8 bases at J, with 20 bases between. The CDR3 has 16 amino acids.

J is TRBJ2-5 and V is TRBV5-1, with 11 bases lining up with TRBD1. Trimming took 4 bases from V and 3 from J; bases not matched to a gene: 5. The germline CDR1 and CDR2 sequences are SGHRS and YFSETQ. This CDR3 comprises 15 residues. The CDR3 loop is CASSKEGQGEETQYF. CDR3 DNA: TGCGCCAGCAGCAAGGAGGGACAGGGGGAAGAGACCCAGTACTTC.

The chain combines TRBV14 with TRBJ2-3; tentative D call: TRBD2 (5 bases). CDR1 SGHDN and CDR2 FVKESK come from the germline V gene. V was cut by 1 base and J by 0 bases, with 11 bases left in between. The CDR3 length is 16 residues. The CDR3 reads CASSQGETPSTDTQYF. The CDR3 region has the DNA TGTGCCAGCAGCCAAGGGGAGACACCTAGCACAGATACGCAGTATTTT.